This T cell receptor (beta chain) was profiled in a study of T cell changes during pregnancy in multiple sclerosis. TCRdb's table, derived via immunoSEQ multiplex PCR, lists solely in-frame clones and lacks some. This sample has about 30,000 clones; just over 90% occur once, and the top ten carry about 4.5%. The V gene's germline CDR1 is MNHEY and CDR2 SVGAGI. With 2 bases removed from V and 9 bases from J, the gap between germline ends came to 8 bases. The CDR3 extends over 12 amino acids. The rearrangement joins TRBV6-5 to TRBJ2-1, with D maybe TRBD2 (6 bases). This specimen consisted of CD8+ T cells from peripheral blood mononuclear cells, obtained in the second trimester of pregnancy. The TCR was taken from a female donor with multiple sclerosis, enrolled in a pregnancy study. In DNA, the CDR3 is TGTGCCAGCAGTTACATGGGAGGTGAGCAGTTCTTC. Its translation is CASSYMGGEQFF.